A selection of T cell receptor beta chains follows, all from one sample in a study of blood T cell repertoires in COVID-19. Sequencing was performed with immunoSEQ multiplex PCR; in TCRdb, only in-frame clones are kept and a portion is missing. The table shows some 200,000 clones, with around 80% occurring only once. Material for sequencing was peripheral blood. All receptors derive from a woman aged 80 or older with COVID-19, enrolled during active disease. The CDR3 runs from the conserved cysteine through the conserved F or W. D genes are given only for firm matches. Expanded clones get a size class; other rows say once, few or many, or leave the size out.

D gene | J gene | V gene | clone size | CDR3 DNA | CDR3 protein
TRBD2 | TRBJ2-3 | TRBV2 | NA | TGTGCCAATCAGCGGGGGAGCACAGATACGCAGTATTTT | CANQRGSTDTQYF
TRBD1 | TRBJ1-6 | TRBV3-1/TRBV3-2 | NA | TGTGCCAGCAGCCTAACAGGGGGCTCAAATTCACCCCTCCACTTT | CASSLTGGSNSPLHF
NA | TRBJ2-1 | TRBV5-4 | NA | TGTGCCAGCAGTGAAGACAACAATGAGCAGTTCTTC | CASSEDNNEQFF
NA | TRBJ1-1 | TRBV7-9 | NA | TGTGCCAGCAGGCCTCTACATGGGCGGGGGGAAGCTTTCTTT | CASRPLHGRGEAFF
NA | TRBJ1-4 | TRBV5-1 | NA | TGCGCCAGCAGCTTGGGCACTAGGGGGAGTGAAAAACTGTTTTTT | CASSLGTRGSEKLFF
NA | TRBJ1-2 | TRBV11-2 | NA | TGTGCCAGCAGCCGGCTCCAGGGTAGGGATGGCTACACCTTC | CASSRLQGRDGYTF
NA | TRBJ2-1 | TRBV5-1 | NA | TGCGCCAGCAGCTCGTCAGGGTACTACAATGAGCAGTTCTTC | CASSSSGYYNEQFF
TRBD1 | TRBJ1-2 | TRBV28 | NA | TGTGCCAGCAACAGACAGGGGGGGTTGGACACCTTC | CASNRQGGLDTF
NA | TRBJ1-1 | TRBV29-1 | NA | TGCAGCGTTGAAGTACAGGCCAGCACTGAAGCTTTCTTT | CSVEVQASTEAFF
TRBD1 | TRBJ1-6 | TRBV3-1/TRBV3-2 | NA | TGTGCCAGCAGCCCCCGGGACAGGGAAGGATCACCCCTCCACTTT | CASSPRDREGSPLHF
NA | TRBJ2-5 | TRBV7-9 | once | TGTGCCCCCGAGCGTAGCAGCGGAGAGACCCAGTACTTC | CAPERSSGETQYF
NA | TRBJ2-7 | TRBV7-8 | NA | TGTGCCAGCAGGATCTCGACAGTTCCCTACGAGCAGTACTTC | CASRISTVPYEQYF
TRBD1 | TRBJ1-6 | TRBV28 | once | TGTGCCAGCGCCCTAGGGGTCGGAGTGGGACAGGGCAAGTCACCCCTCCACTTT | CASALGVGVGQGKSPLHF
TRBD1 | TRBJ1-3 | TRBV7-2 | NA | TGTGCCAGCAGCTTACGACAGGGCTCTGGAAACACCATATATTTT | CASSLRQGSGNTIYF
TRBD2 | TRBJ2-3 | TRBV2 | once | TGTGCCAGCAGCCCCCAGCGGGGGAGGGAAGATACGCAGTATTTT | CASSPQRGREDTQYF
TRBD2 | TRBJ2-1 | TRBV7-9 | NA | TGTGCCAGCAGCTCAACTAGCGGGGGGGCCTATGAGCAGTTCTTC | CASSSTSGGAYEQFF
NA | TRBJ1-4 | TRBV11-2 | NA | TGTGCCAGCAGCTTAGATCGCAGTTCTCTTAAACTGTTTTTT | CASSLDRSSLKLFF
NA | TRBJ1-2 | TRBV6-5 | NA | TGTGCCAGCATGGCAGGCTCCCTCAACTATGGCTACACCTTC | CASMAGSLNYGYTF
TRBD2 | TRBJ2-3 | TRBV6-5 | NA | TGTGCCAGCAGGATAGGGCGGGGGGGGACAGATACGCAGTATTTT | CASRIGRGGTDTQYF
NA | TRBJ1-1 | TRBV7-8 | once | TGTGCCAGCAGCTCCCTGGGAGGGACTGTGAACACTGAAGCTTTCTTT | CASSSLGGTVNTEAFF
NA | TRBJ1-3 | TRBV2 | NA | TGTGCCAGCAGCGATGGGGCAGGACGACCGTCTGGAAACACCATATATTTT | CASSDGAGRPSGNTIYF
TRBD2 | TRBJ2-1 | TRBV3-1/TRBV3-2 | NA | TGTGCCAGCAGCCGGGGACTAGCGGGAGGGCCCAATTATGCCCTTTCCTACAATGAGCAGTTCTTC | CASSRGLAGGPNYALSYNEQFF
TRBD2 | TRBJ2-1 | TRBV10-3 | NA | TGTGCCATCAAGGGGGGGGGAGCGGGAGCCAATGAGCAGTTCTTC | CAIKGGGAGANEQFF
TRBD1 | TRBJ1-3 | TRBV9 | NA | TGTGCCAGCACCCCAGGGGGGCCGAGCTCTGGAAACACCATATATTTT | CASTPGGPSSGNTIYF
TRBD2 | TRBJ2-3 | TRBV11-3 | few | TGTGCCAGCAGCTACCGGACTAGCGGTAGCACAGATACGCAGTATTTT | CASSYRTSGSTDTQYF
NA | TRBJ2-5 | TRBV10-1 | NA | TGCGCTAATTACCAAGGGGCAGGAAAAGAGACCCAGTACTTC | CANYQGAGKETQYF
NA | TRBJ2-5 | TRBV5-1 | NA | TGCGCCAGCAGCTTGGGGCAGGGAGGAGAGACCCAGTACTTC | CASSLGQGGETQYF
TRBD2 | TRBJ2-2 | TRBV9 | NA | TGTGCCAGCAGCGTAGAGGCTAGCGGGAGGGCCCCCGGGGAGCTGTTTTTT | CASSVEASGRAPGELFF
NA | TRBJ1-6 | TRBV5-8 | NA | TGTGCCAGCAGCTTGATAGTCATCCCTCAAACACCCCTCCACTTT | CASSLIVIPQTPLHF
TRBD1 | TRBJ1-1 | TRBV5-1 | NA | TGCGCCAGCAGCTCCCAGGGGGCCCCGCCCACTGAAGCTTTCTTT | CASSSQGAPPTEAFF
TRBD1 | TRBJ1-1 | TRBV9 | NA | TGTGCCAGCAGCGTCAGGGGGCAAAGTACTGAAGCTTTCTTT | CASSVRGQSTEAFF
NA | TRBJ2-1 | TRBV27 | NA | TGTGCCAGCAGTCCCGCGACTAGCTACAATGAGCAGTTCTTC | CASSPATSYNEQFF
NA | TRBJ1-5 | TRBV3-1/TRBV3-2 | NA | TGTGCCAGCAGCCCGTCCCGTGATCAGCCCCAGCATTTT | CASSPSRDQPQHF
NA | TRBJ1-5 | TRBV19 | NA | TGTGCCAGTAGCAACCAATTGACACACTTCAATCAGCCCCAGCATTTT | CASSNQLTHFNQPQHF
NA | TRBJ1-3 | TRBV5-6 | NA | TGTGCCAGCAGCTTGCGTTTCAATACATACTCTGGAAACACCATATATTTT | CASSLRFNTYSGNTIYF
NA | TRBJ1-3 | TRBV7-3 | NA | TGTGCCAGCAGCTTGACTGAGAATGGCAACACCATATATTTT | CASSLTENGNTIYF
TRBD1 | TRBJ1-4 | TRBV5-8 | NA | TGTGCCAGCAGCACAGGGACAGGGGAGAGGGAGATACTGTTTTTT | CASSTGTGEREILFF